These 16 T cell receptor beta chains came from one sample sequenced in a study of T-cell memory formation after mild COVID-19. MiXCR, run by TCRdb on the 5' RACE reads, gives a single entry per CDR3 protein. In the table there are about 340,000 distinct CDR3 sequences, approximately 15% of which are singletons. The source material was PBMCs or a T cell subset sorted from them (not recorded which). The receptor source for this set is a man younger than 30 who had mild COVID-19 (a few samples of this study predate the infection). Cell type and time point are not known.

The chain links TRBV19 to TRBJ2-5, with D possibly matching TRBD2 (6 bases). CDR3 size: 15 residues. CDR1 LNHDA and CDR2 SQIVND come from the germline V gene (reference sequence). The V end was cut by 3 bases, the J end by 4 bases, with 15 bases between. CDR3 DNA: TGTGCCAGTAGTATCGGGGGTGAGAGGCGAGAGACCCAGTACTTC. This translates into CASSIGGERRETQYF.

The gene calls are TRBV7-6 and TRBJ2-6; D not certain. This CDR3 is 17 amino acids long. The germline V gene encodes CDR1 SGHVS and CDR2 FNYEAQ. V shed 2 bases and J shed 0 bases, with 11 bases lying between them. The CDR3 DNA follows: TGTGCCAGCAGCTTATCGGTGGCTCCCTCTGGGGCCAACGTCCTGACTTTC. Its translation: CASSLSVAPSGANVLTF.

The J gene is TRBJ1-3, the V gene TRBV28; 10 nucleotides line up with TRBD1. The germline gives CDR1 MDHEN, CDR2 SYDVKM. V lost 5 bases to trimming and J lost 4 bases; unmatched junction nucleotides: 5. The CDR3 loop spans 15 amino acids. The CDR3 nucleotides read TGTGCCAGCAGTACTCCGGGACAGGGGGGAAACACCATATATTTT. Encoded protein: CASSTPGQGGNTIYF.

The chain links TRBV29-1 to TRBJ1-4; unclear D gene. This CDR3 contains 12 residues. V lost 5 bases and J lost 0, with 4 bases in between. Germline V CDR1 and CDR2: SQVTM, ANQGSEA. The CDR3 region has the DNA TGCAGCGTTAAGCCAACTAATGAAAAACTGTTTTTT. This sequence encodes CSVKPTNEKLFF.

The chain couples TRBV20-1 to TRBJ2-7; tentative D call: TRBD2 (5 bases). The CDR3 runs 13 residues. In germline, CDR1 is DFQATT, CDR2 SNEGSKA (reference sequence). Between the trimmed V and J ends, which lost 5 bases and 1 base, there was a span of 12 bases. As DNA, the CDR3 is TGCAGTGCTTCCCGCGGACTTTCCTACGAGCAGTACGTC. This encodes CSASRGLSYEQYV.

This clonotype turned up a few times. The chain couples TRBV20-1 to TRBJ1-4, with 7 bases identical to TRBD1. Germline V gives CDR1 DFQATT, CDR2 SNEGSKA (reference sequence). The CDR3 covers 13 residues. V lost 5 bases to trimming and J lost 7 bases; unmatched junction nucleotides: 7. The CDR3 reads CSASTGVGEKLFF. As DNA, the CDR3 is TGCAGTGCTTCAACAGGGGTGGGTGAAAAACTGTTTTTT.

This clonotype was recorded many times. The rearrangement uses TRBV7-9 and TRBJ2-7; D is uncertain. From germline, CDR1 is SEHNR and CDR2 FQNEAQ (reference sequence). Between the trimmed V and J ends, which lost 4 bases and 3 bases, there was a span of 13 bases. This CDR3 comprises 14 residues. CDR3 loop: CASSYQLGYYEQYF. The CDR3 DNA is TGTGCCAGCAGCTATCAGCTGGGGTACTACGAGCAGTACTTC.

This clonotype was recorded at least ten times. The chain joins TRBV6-5 to TRBJ2-3, with TRBD2 matching 7 bases. This CDR3 is 14 amino acids long. Trimming at V came to 6 bases and at J to 5 bases, leaving 8 bases not matched to a gene. CDR1 is MNHEY, CDR2 SVGAGI, per germline. The chain's CDR3 is CASRSEAGRDTQYF. CDR3 sequence (DNA): TGTGCCAGCAGGTCCGAAGCGGGACGAGATACGCAGTATTTT.

This clonotype was observed once. The chain links TRBV20-1 to TRBJ2-3; D is possibly TRBD1 (5 bases). The germline V and J ends were trimmed by 3 bases and 0 bases, with 19 bases remaining between them. Germline CDR1 reads DFQATT; CDR2 reads SNEGSKA (reference sequence). This CDR3 comprises 17 residues. As DNA, the CDR3 is TGCAGTGCTAGTTTGCGCAGGGCCACCAAAAGCACAGATACGCAGTATTTT. This encodes CSASLRRATKSTDTQYF.

This clonotype showed up just a few times. This chain links TRBV12-3 or TRBV12-4 with TRBJ2-5; tentatively, D is TRBD1 or TRBD2 (5 bases each). Trimming pared 3 bases from V and 4 bases from J, leaving 15 bases between. The CDR3 extends over 15 amino acids. In nucleotides, the CDR3 is TGTGCCAGCAGTTTTGCGTTCGGGGCGGGAGAGACCCAGTACTTC. It codes for CASSFAFGAGETQYF.

This sequence joins TRBV7-2 and TRBJ1-1, with TRBD1 as a possible D gene (5 bases). With 0 bases removed from V and 1 base from J, the gap between germline ends came to 9 bases. Germline values: CDR1 SGHTA, CDR2 FQGNSA. The CDR3 runs 15 residues. The CDR3 bases are TGTGCCAGCAGCTTAGCCGCCAGGGAGAACACTGAAGCTTTCTTT. Its translation is CASSLAARENTEAFF.

The rearrangement links TRBV7-9 to TRBJ1-4; tentative D call: TRBD1 (5 bases). The V and J ends lost 3 bases and 7 bases respectively, with 6 bases between them. The V gene's germline CDR1 is SEHNR and CDR2 FQNEAQ (reference sequence). The CDR3 contains 12 residues. CDR3 sequence: CASSLTAEKLFF. Written as DNA, the CDR3 is TGTGCCAGCAGCTTGACAGCTGAAAAACTGTTTTTT.

This clonotype was recorded a few times. This rearrangement joins TRBV11-2 to TRBJ2-3; 7 nucleotides agree with TRBD1. Germline V gives CDR1 SGHAT, CDR2 FQNNGV. This CDR3 has 17 amino acids. J was trimmed by 0 bases and V by 1 base; bases with no gene match: 7. CDR3 region: CASSLVLTGVSTDTQYF. As DNA, the CDR3 is TGTGCCAGCAGCTTAGTATTAACAGGGGTTAGCACAGATACGCAGTATTTT.

This clonotype turned up a few times. V gene TRBV2 combines with J gene TRBJ2-1; TRBD1 agrees at 9 bases. CDR3 length: 15 amino acids. CDR1 and CDR2 (germline): SNHLY, FYNNEI. V gave up 5 bases and J gave up 5 bases; unmatched junction bases: 7. CDR3 residues: CASSQTGGPNNEQFF. CDR3 DNA sequence: TGTGCCAGCAGTCAGACAGGGGGGCCAAACAATGAGCAGTTCTTC.

The sample holds many counts of this clonotype. V is TRBV7-2 and J is TRBJ2-2; D not resolved. The CDR3 sequence is 12 residues long. V gave up 5 bases and J gave up 5 bases, with 6 bases separating them. The germline CDR1 and CDR2 sequences are SGHTA and FQGNSA. The CDR3 DNA is TGTGCCAGCAGCCAGAGGACCGGGGAGCTGTTTTTT. It encodes CASSQRTGELFF.

This chain uses TRBV20-1 with TRBJ1-5; a weak D match, TRBD1 (6 bases). Germline V lookup: CDR1 DFQATT, CDR2 SNEGSKA (reference sequence). The V and J ends lost 2 bases and 3 bases respectively, with 17 bases between them. The CDR3 loop spans 16 amino acids. The chain's CDR3 is CSARIFAGAPNQPQHF. In DNA, the CDR3 is TGCAGTGCTAGAATCTTTGCGGGGGCCCCCAATCAGCCCCAGCATTTT.